Following are 16 T cell receptor beta chains from one sample sequenced in a study of T-cell reconstitution after alpha-beta-depleted transplantation in children. Construction of the TCRbeta library involved unique molecular identifiers. Each CDR3 protein gets one entry after TCRdb re-called the PCR reads with MiXCR. The sample consists of 700,000 to 950,000 distinct CDR3 sequences, approximately 15% of them appearing once. The sequencing used PBMCs, mostly from graft donor cells, collected 360 days after TCRalphabeta/CD19-depleted stem cell transplant. These receptors originate from a male patient between 5 and 17 years old who had a stem cell transplant for acute lymphoblastic leukemia, so the T cells may come from the graft donor.

This clonotype was recorded a few times. CDR3 in amino acids: CASSLAPRGSLSNQPQHF. CDR3 in DNA: TGTGCCAGCAGCTTAGCGCCGAGGGGAAGCTTGAGCAATCAGCCCCAGCATTTT. The chain is built from TRBV7-2 and TRBJ1-5; the D gene is possibly TRBD1 (5 bases). The CDR3 contains 18 residues. The V end lost 0 bases, the J end lost 1 base, and 16 bases lay between the germline ends. In germline, CDR1 is SGHTA, CDR2 FQGNSA.

This clonotype has more than one count but fewer than ten. The V call is TRBV7-9, the J call TRBJ2-2, with 7 nucleotides matching TRBD2. V gave up 6 bases and J gave up 7 bases; unmatched junction bases: 8. Germline CDR1 is SEHNR and CDR2 is FQNEAQ (reference sequence). CDR3 length equals 14 residues. The CDR3 is CASRTGRRDGELFF. CDR3 in DNA: TGTGCCAGCAGAACCGGGAGGCGAGACGGGGAGCTGTTTTTT.

The chain uses TRBV5-4 and TRBJ2-7, with TRBD1 matching over 9 bases. Germline assignment: CDR1 SGHNT and CDR2 YYREEE (reference sequence). The ends lost 4 bases at V and 0 bases at J; junction bases unmatched: 8. The CDR3 sequence is 16 residues long. CDR3: CASSKQGAVGSYEQYF. Written as DNA, the CDR3 is TGTGCCAGCAGCAAACAGGGGGCCGTGGGCTCCTACGAGCAGTACTTC.

The genes are TRBV4-1 and TRBJ1-1; D possibly corresponds to TRBD1 (6 bases). This CDR3 has 16 amino acids. Deletions cut 4 bases from V and 3 bases from J, with 18 bases between. Germline CDR1 and CDR2: MGHRA and YSYEKL. CDR3 nucleotide sequence: TGCGCCAGCAGCCCATCCCCCTGGGGGGCGGACACTGAAGCTTTCTTT. This gives the protein CASSPSPWGADTEAFF.

In its sample, this clonotype was seen a few times. The CDR3 protein is CASKLHRRYNEQFF. DNA for the CDR3: TGTGCCAGCAAACTACACCGGCGGTACAATGAGCAGTTCTTC. J is TRBJ2-1 and V is TRBV6-1, with D unclear. The V gene lost 7 bases and the J gene lost 4 bases, with 14 bases spanning the gap. This CDR3 region has 14 residues. CDR1 MNHNS and CDR2 SASEGT come from the germline V gene.

There are a few counts of this clonotype. The chain couples TRBV20-1 to TRBJ2-5; D not certain. V lost 3 bases and J 5 bases, leaving 16 bases between the germline ends. The germline gives CDR1 DFQATT, CDR2 SNEGSKA (reference sequence). The CDR3 totals 14 residues. The CDR3 protein is CSASLPGRLETQYF. The CDR3 coding sequence is TGCAGTGCTAGCCTCCCTGGACGCTTGGAGACCCAGTACTTC.

This clonotype was detected only a few times. This chain links TRBV3-1 with TRBJ1-5; D call uncertain. V lost 2 bases and J lost 7, with 9 bases in between. Germline CDR1 and CDR2: LGHDT and YNNKEL (reference sequence). The CDR3 is made up of 13 amino acids. DNA of the CDR3: TGTGCCAGCAGCCAAACTTCTAGACAGCCCCAGCATTTT. Encoded protein: CASSQTSRQPQHF.

In this sample, this clonotype turned up a few times. The V gene is TRBV14, the J gene TRBJ2-7, with D perhaps TRBD1 or TRBD2 (5 bases each). The CDR3 contains 12 residues. Deletions cut 4 bases from V and 7 bases from J, with 11 bases between. CDR1 and CDR2 from the germline V gene are SGHDN and FVKESK. The CDR3 DNA is TGTGCCAGCAGCCTCGGGGCGCGGGAGCAGTACTTC. Translating gives CASSLGAREQYF.

The gene calls are TRBV5-1 and TRBJ2-1, with D possibly being TRBD2 (6 bases). The germline V gene has CDR1 SGHRS and CDR2 YFSETQ. This CDR3 is 12 amino acids long. V lost 1 base to trimming and J lost 12 bases, with 11 bases between them. CDR3 nucleotides: TGCGCCAGCAGCTTGTCCCAGGGAGGGCAGTTCTTC. Protein product: CASSLSQGGQFF.

This clonotype was seen a handful of times. The V call is TRBV7-8, the J call TRBJ2-1; 14 bases are shared with TRBD2. The CDR3 consists of 17 residues. V shed 6 bases and J 5 bases; nucleotides not matched to a gene: 9. Germline V CDR1 and CDR2: SGHVS, FQNEAQ. This CDR3 reads CASSRLAGGFSDNEQFF. CDR3 sequence (DNA): TGTGCCAGCAGTCGACTAGCGGGAGGGTTTAGCGACAATGAGCAGTTCTTC.

This clonotype was recorded a few times. The V call is TRBV14, the J call TRBJ1-1; D unresolved. Between the trimmed V and J ends, which lost 1 base and 6 bases, there was a span of 12 bases. In germline, CDR1 is SGHDN, CDR2 FVKESK. The CDR3 extends over 14 amino acids. The CDR3 loop reads CASSQASRRSEAFF. DNA for the CDR3: TGTGCCAGCAGCCAAGCTTCCAGGAGGTCTGAAGCTTTCTTT.

This clonotype was seen a few times. The V and J genes are TRBV29-1 and TRBJ1-1, with 8 bases matching TRBD1. J gave up 0 bases and V 6 bases, and 6 bases lay outside the gene matches. Germline lookup yields CDR1 SQVTM and CDR2 ANQGSEA. There are 14 residues in the CDR3. The CDR3 nucleotides are TGCAGCGTCCCAAACAGGGGGATGAACACTGAAGCTTTCTTT. Encoded protein: CSVPNRGMNTEAFF.

V gene TRBV6-2 or TRBV6-3 combines with J gene TRBJ2-1; 7 nucleotides agree with TRBD2. The CDR3 runs to 14 residues. Trimming cost V 4 bases and J 10 bases; bases outside gene matches: 10. Per germline, CDR1 MNHEY and CDR2 SVGEGT. This chain's CDR3 is CASSWGRLANEQFF. Here the CDR3 DNA reads TGTGCCAGCAGTTGGGGTAGACTAGCTAACGAGCAGTTCTTC.

The chain employs TRBV7-6 and TRBJ2-1; D is ambiguous. Trimming removed 1 base from V and 6 bases from J, with 10 bases in between. In germline, CDR1 is SGHVS, CDR2 FNYEAQ. CDR3 size: 14 residues. The CDR3, as DNA: TGTGCCAGCAGCTTAGAAGTTAGTTTCAATGAGCAGTTCTTC. This gives the protein CASSLEVSFNEQFF. Full variable domain (remainder filled in from reference TRBV7-6 and TRBJ2-1): GAGVSQSPRYKVTKRGQDVALRCDPISGHVSLYWYRQALGQGPEFLTYFNYEAQQDKSGLPNDRFSAERPEGSISTLTIQRTEQRDSAMYRCASSLEVSFNEQFFGPGTRLTVL.

The chain recombines TRBV5-1 with TRBJ2-1, with TRBD2 as a possible D gene (5 bases). V dropped 0 bases and J dropped 3 bases, with 16 bases sitting between them. The CDR3 is made up of 17 amino acids. CDR1 SGHRS and CDR2 YFSETQ come from the germline V gene. CDR3 loop: CASSLGLLVGFYNEQFF. The CDR3 nucleotides are TGCGCCAGCAGCTTGGGGTTACTAGTTGGCTTCTACAATGAGCAGTTCTTC.

The V and J genes are TRBV6-4 and TRBJ2-2; the match to TRBD2 covers 8 bases. Germline V gene sequence: CDR1 MRHNA, CDR2 SNTAGT. The CDR3 length is 15 residues. J lost 1 base, V lost 10 bases, and 8 bases had no gene match. Written as DNA, the CDR3 is TGTGCCACCCTCAACGGGAGGGAGAACACCGGGGAGCTGTTTTTT. It translates to CATLNGRENTGELFF.